This T cell receptor beta chain was retrieved from a study of identical twins. The study's findings and limits: The authors drew conclusions from cross-sectional statistical analysis rather than following the same donors. Models underpredicted monozygotic twin sharing of out-of-frame TCR alpha.

The CDR3 spans 16 residues. V trimming: 4 bases; J trimming: 5 bases; junction bases outside the gene matches: 12. Germline-derived CDR1 and CDR2 are SGHDN and FVKESK. This clonotype was seen repeatedly, ten times or more. What it binds is unknown. TCRdb re-analysed the 5' RACE reads in MiXCR, keeping a single row per CDR3 protein. The sample contains nearly 900,000 distinct CDR3 sequences, 12% of which appear only once. This sample was shared with a second study, whose subject was yellow fever vaccine responses in identical twins.

Sample: PBMCs. The TCR was taken from a woman aged 18-29 years in good health. The chain carries TRBV14 and TRBJ2-5; 8 bases map to TRBD1. CDR3 residues: CASSPWRTGRVETQYF. As DNA, the CDR3 is TGTGCCAGCAGCCCCTGGAGGACAGGGAGAGTTGAGACCCAGTACTTC.